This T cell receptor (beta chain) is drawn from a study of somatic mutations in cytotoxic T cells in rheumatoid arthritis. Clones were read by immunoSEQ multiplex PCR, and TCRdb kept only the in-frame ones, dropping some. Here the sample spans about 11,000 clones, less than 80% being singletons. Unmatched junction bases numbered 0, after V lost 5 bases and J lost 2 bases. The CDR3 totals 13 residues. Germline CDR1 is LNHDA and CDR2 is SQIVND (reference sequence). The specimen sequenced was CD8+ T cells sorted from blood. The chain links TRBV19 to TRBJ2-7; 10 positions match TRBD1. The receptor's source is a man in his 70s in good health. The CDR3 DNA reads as TGTGCCAGTAGTGGGACAGGGGCCTACGAGCAGTACTTC. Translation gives CASSGTGAYEQYF. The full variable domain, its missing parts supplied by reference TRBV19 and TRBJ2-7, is DGGITQSPKYLFRKEGQNVTLSCEQNLNHDAMYWYRQDPGQGLRLIYYSQIVNDFQKGDIAEGYSVSREKKESFPLTVTSAQKNPTAFYLCASSGTGAYEQYFGPGTRLTVT.